One sample yielded the 25 T cell receptor beta chains listed below, sequenced in a study of CD8 T cells in ankylosing spondylitis. TCRdb analysed the 5' RACE reads with MiXCR anew, one entry per CDR3 protein. Of a few hundred thousand distinct CDR3 sequences detected, approximately 12% appear once; the ten largest clones hold around 7%. Study-wide results and limits: Made up of 7 to 9 highly homologous variants, a TCR beta motif appeared characteristic of ankylosing spondylitis blood.

These receptors have no known antigen. Sequenced material: blood, either unsorted or a sorted T cell fraction (not recorded which). These receptors were taken from a male donor with ankylosing spondylitis.

There are a few counts of this clonotype. The chain combines TRBV3-1 with TRBJ2-5; D not certain. The CDR3 spans 12 residues. Germline CDR1 is LGHDT and CDR2 is YNNKEL (reference sequence). V was clipped by 1 base and J by 5 bases, with 5 bases between them. The CDR3 loop is CASSQVFETQYF. The CDR3 bases are TGTGCCAGCAGCCAAGTCTTCGAGACCCAGTACTTC.

This clonotype has only a few counts. The chain links TRBV6-2 or TRBV6-3 to TRBJ2-2; 8 bases line up with TRBD1. The CDR3 is 15 amino acids. The V segment lost 6 bases and the J segment 4 bases; nucleotides outside the gene matches: 7. In germline, CDR1 is MNHEY, CDR2 SVGEGT. The DNA of the CDR3 is TGTGCCAGCAGGGGGTGGACAGGGCGCACCGGGGAGCTGTTTTTT. This sequence encodes CASRGWTGRTGELFF.

CDR3 protein: CASSDGRDTQYF. The CDR3 bases are TGTGCCAGCAGCGATGGTCGGGACACCCAGTACTTC. V is TRBV7-6 and J is TRBJ2-5; D is perhaps TRBD1 or TRBD2 (5 bases each). Germline V gene data show CDR1 as SGHVS and CDR2 as FNYEAQ. The CDR3 runs 12 residues. The germline V and J ends were trimmed by 5 bases and 8 bases, with 12 bases remaining between them.

This sequence joins TRBV6-6 and TRBJ2-7, with 7 positions matching TRBD2. Germline V gene data show CDR1 as MNHNY and CDR2 as SVGAGI (reference sequence). Germline trimming cut 0 bases from V and 7 bases from J; bases unmatched to any gene: 0. This CDR3 has 12 residues. CDR3 in amino acids: CASSYSGREQYF. The CDR3, as DNA: TGTGCCAGCAGTTACTCCGGGAGGGAGCAGTACTTC.

This chain connects TRBV2 to TRBJ2-7, with D unresolved. V dropped 2 bases and J dropped 4 bases, with 12 bases sitting between them. This CDR3 spans 14 amino acids. Looked up from germline, CDR1 is SNHLY and CDR2 is FYNNEI. The CDR3 DNA sequence: TGTGCCAGCAGTGAACGCGCAGGAGTTTACGAGCAGTACGTC. Translated, it gives CASSERAGVYEQYV.

The genes are TRBV5-4 and TRBJ2-1; 7 nucleotides align to TRBD1. V shed 4 bases, J shed 3 bases, and the junction held 7 bases outside the gene matches. This CDR3 has 15 amino acids. Germline CDR1 is SGHNT and CDR2 is YYREEE (reference sequence). The CDR3 is CASSVDRQNYNEQFF. CDR3 nucleotide sequence: TGTGCCAGCAGCGTGGACAGGCAGAACTACAATGAGCAGTTCTTC.

This clonotype showed up just a few times. The rearrangement links TRBV5-1 to TRBJ2-1; D is perhaps TRBD1 or TRBD2 (5 bases each). Per the germline V gene, CDR1 is SGHRS and CDR2 is YFSETQ. The CDR3 covers 17 residues. Between the trimmed V and J ends, which lost 0 bases and 0 bases, there was a span of 13 bases. The CDR3: CASSLAGRSSSYNEQFF. The DNA for the CDR3 is TGCGCCAGCAGCTTGGCGGGGCGTTCAAGCTCCTACAATGAGCAGTTCTTC.

This clonotype was observed a handful of times. This chain joins TRBV24-1 and TRBJ1-1; 9 bases align to TRBD1. Per germline, CDR1 KGHDR and CDR2 SFDVKD. The CDR3 consists of 16 residues. Trimming removed 7 bases from V and 3 bases from J; junction bases left unmatched: 11. CDR3 sequence: CATRPGQGRGDTEAFF. CDR3 nucleotide sequence: TGTGCCACCAGACCGGGACAGGGAAGGGGGGACACTGAAGCTTTCTTT.

The V gene is TRBV29-1, the J gene TRBJ1-5, with TRBD1 matching 8 bases. The CDR3 length is 13 residues. Germline CDR1 reads SQVTM; CDR2 reads ANQGSEA. V dropped 4 bases and J dropped 2; count of bases not matched to a gene: 1. CDR3 nucleotide sequence: TGCAGCGTTGTACAGGGGGGCAATCAGCCCCAGCATTTT. Its protein product is CSVVQGGNQPQHF.

This clonotype was recorded a few times. The chain is built from TRBV6-2 or TRBV6-3 and TRBJ1-5; D is possibly TRBD1 (5 bases). Germline CDR1 MNHEY, CDR2 SVGEGT. Trimming removed 6 bases at V and 1 base at J, with 16 bases between. This CDR3 contains 16 residues. The CDR3 region has the DNA TGTGCCAGCAGCCCCCTTCAGCAGGGAAGCAATCAGCCCCAGCATTTT. It specifies CASSPLQQGSNQPQHF.

This clonotype was detected many times. The chain couples TRBV12-3 or TRBV12-4 to TRBJ2-5; D may be TRBD1 or TRBD2 (5 bases each). Trimming removed 0 bases at V and 7 bases at J, with 6 bases between. This CDR3 has 12 amino acids. The CDR3 DNA is TGTGCCAGCAGTTTAGCGGGACGGACCCAGTACTTC. Translated: CASSLAGRTQYF.

The chain links TRBV6-1 to TRBJ1-5, with a weak D call TRBD1 (6 bases). Germline V gene lookup returns CDR1 MNHNS and CDR2 SASEGT. Between the trimmed V and J ends, which lost 6 bases and 0 bases, there was a span of 12 bases. The CDR3 runs 15 residues. The CDR3 is CASRGTLYSNQPQHF. In nucleotides, the CDR3 is TGTGCCAGCAGGGGGACACTTTATAGCAATCAGCCCCAGCATTTT.

The V and J genes are TRBV11-2 and TRBJ2-2; 7 bases match TRBD2. CDR1 is SGHAT, CDR2 FQNNGV, per germline. After removal of 5 bases from V and 6 bases from J, the junction contained 3 bases not matched to a gene. The CDR3 length is 13 residues. CDR3 protein: CASSTTSPGELFF. In DNA, the CDR3 is TGTGCCAGCAGCACGACTAGCCCCGGGGAGCTGTTTTTT.

The chain recombines TRBV24-1 with TRBJ2-3, with TRBD2 matching over 7 bases. This CDR3 has 16 amino acids. Germline assignment: CDR1 KGHDR and CDR2 SFDVKD. The junction had 7 bases not matched to a gene; V was cut back by 0 bases and J by 5 bases. CDR3 bases: TGTGCCACCAGTGATTTGTCGGCGGGAGCCTTAGATACGCAGTATTTT. Translated: CATSDLSAGALDTQYF.

The chain recombines TRBV12-2 with TRBJ2-1; TRBD2, the table's D call, was not compared with the DNA. TRBV12-2 is tagged as a pseudogene. This CDR3 contains 16 residues. CDR3 in DNA: TGTGCAAGTCGCTTCCGGACTAGCGGGCCTTACAATGAGCAGTTCTTC. Protein product: CASRFRTSGPYNEQFF.

This clonotype came up a few times. The chain recombines TRBV5-1 with TRBJ2-7; D perhaps matches TRBD2 (5 bases). The CDR3 is 13 amino acids. V gave up 4 bases and J gave up 1 base, with 9 bases separating them. The germline gives CDR1 SGHRS, CDR2 YFSETQ. The CDR3 DNA sequence: TGCGCCAGCAGCCCCCGGGGTTCCTACGAGCAGTACTTC. The encoded protein is CASSPRGSYEQYF.

The chain employs TRBV19 and TRBJ2-1, with a weak D call TRBD2 (6 bases). The CDR3 consists of 15 residues. Germline assignment: CDR1 LNHDA and CDR2 SQIVND (reference sequence). Trimming pared 2 bases from V and 8 bases from J, leaving 16 bases between. The CDR3 sequence: CASSIQTSNRDEQFF. The CDR3 nucleotides are TGTGCCAGTAGTATACAGACTAGTAATAGGGATGAGCAGTTCTTC.

This clonotype was seen many times. The CDR3 loop reads CSARGDTVYNSISYNEQFF. In nucleotides, the CDR3 is TGCAGTGCTAGAGGAGATACGGTCTACAACAGCATCTCCTACAATGAGCAGTTCTTC. V is TRBV20-1 and J is TRBJ2-1; D uncertain. The germline gives CDR1 DFQATT, CDR2 SNEGSKA (reference sequence). The length of the CDR3 is 19 residues. V was cut by 1 base and J by 0 bases, with 22 bases left in between.

Only a few counts were recorded for this clonotype. The chain recombines TRBV10-3 with TRBJ2-3, with 14 bases that match TRBD2. The CDR3 covers 16 residues. In germline, CDR1 is ENHRY, CDR2 SYGVKD. V was pared by 6 bases and J by 6 bases, with 8 bases of the junction left unmatched. CDR3 sequence (DNA): TGTGCCATCAGCCGACTAGCGGGAGGGATCCCTGATACGCAGTATTTT. As protein: CAISRLAGGIPDTQYF.

The V gene is TRBV3-1, the J gene TRBJ2-1; a possible D gene is TRBD2 (6 bases). In germline, CDR1 is LGHDT, CDR2 YNNKEL (reference sequence). V lost 2 bases and J 8 bases, leaving 28 bases between the germline ends. CDR3 length equals 19 residues. DNA of the CDR3: TGTGCCAGCAGCCAACTATCCCACGCAGCGGGCAAAAGAGGGGATGAGCAGTTCTTC. Its protein is CASSQLSHAAGKRGDEQFF.

On this clonotype itself: The junction does not match germline at one end; this may be a read error. This chain links TRBV5-6 with TRBJ2-3; D unresolved. Germline CDR1 reads SGHDT; CDR2 reads YYEEEE. The CDR3 is 15 residues long. The CDR3 sequence: CASSSLILVTETQYF. As DNA, the CDR3 is TGTGCCAGCAGCTCTCTAATTTTAGTCACAGAAACGCAGTATTTT.

There are a few counts of this clonotype. V is TRBV20-1 and J is TRBJ2-7; TRBD2 matches at 13 bases. Germline trimming cut 5 bases from V and 3 bases from J; bases unmatched to any gene: 1. Germline assignment: CDR1 DFQATT and CDR2 SNEGSKA (reference sequence). The CDR3 covers 13 residues. This CDR3 is CSAWTSGSYEQYF. The CDR3 DNA reads TGCAGTGCTTGGACTAGCGGGAGCTACGAGCAGTACTTC.

This clonotype was detected many times. The V and J genes are TRBV6-1 and TRBJ2-3; 9 positions agree with TRBD1. Losses at the gene ends were 6 bases for V and 1 base for J; bases not matched to a gene: 5. The CDR3 totals 15 residues. Germline V lookup: CDR1 MNHNS, CDR2 SASEGT. The CDR3 reads CASRQGADGTDTQYF. The CDR3 DNA reads as TGTGCCAGCAGACAGGGGGCAGATGGCACAGATACGCAGTATTTT.

The chain links TRBV5-5 to TRBJ2-5, with D unresolved. V was clipped by 5 bases and J by 4 bases, with 12 bases between them. CDR1 is SGHKS and CDR2 is YYEKEE in the germline V gene (reference sequence). The CDR3 is 13 amino acids. CDR3: CASSETPVETQYF. For the CDR3, the DNA is TGTGCCAGCAGTGAAACCCCGGTAGAGACCCAGTACTTC.

The chain uses TRBV27 and TRBJ2-7; TRBD1 matches at 11 bases. Trimming cost V 6 bases and J 2 bases; bases outside gene matches: 6. This CDR3 contains 15 residues. Germline lookup yields CDR1 MNHEY and CDR2 SMNVEV (reference sequence). The CDR3 sequence: CASRTSGQGAYEQYF. The CDR3 DNA reads TGTGCCAGCAGAACATCGGGACAGGGGGCCTACGAGCAGTACTTC.